The T cell receptor beta chain under discussion was sequenced for a study of T cells expressing NK-cell markers. Study-wide context: Sequencing of TCR beta repertoires drew on sorted CD3+CD56+NKG2C+, CD3+CD56+NKG2C- and CD3+CD56-NKG2C+ T cells.

TCRdb reworked the 5' RACE reads into one entry per CDR3 protein, no DNA. The sample table includes 250,000 to 300,000 distinct CDR3 sequences. Broader study findings: Dominant NKG2C+ clonotypes in five to seven donors made up about 1.0-7.0% of CD8+ T cells.

In regard to this clonotype: The antigen remains unidentified.

This TCR derives from a woman aged 18-69 years in good health. Sample: blood T cells: a sorted CD56 or NKG2C T cell subset, CD4+ or CD8+ T cells, or bulk PBMC T cells (not recorded which).

The CDR3 spells CAISERDALYEQYF. The chain carries TRBV10-3 and TRBJ2-7; TCRdb calls TRBD1, which cannot be checked without DNA. The CDR3 sequence is 14 residues long. Germline V lookup: CDR1 ENHRY, CDR2 SYGVKD.